This T cell receptor (beta chain) was sequenced in a study of T cell repertoires in ileal Crohn's disease. The CDR3 runs to 14 residues. V trimming: 4 bases; J trimming: 8 bases; junction bases outside the gene matches: 9. Germline assignment: CDR1 SGHRS and CDR2 YFSETQ. The method was immunoSEQ multiplex PCR; TCRdb's version includes in-frame clones alone and lacks a portion of them. There are 8,900 or so clones in the sample; 80% occur only once, and roughly 12% lies in the top ten. This TCR came from an adult with Crohn's disease. The sample consisted of ileal tissue. This chain links TRBV5-1 with TRBJ1-2, with 9 positions matching TRBD1. This CDR3 is CASSEGDRDAGYTF. The CDR3 nucleotides are TGCGCCAGCAGCGAGGGGGACAGGGACGCAGGCTACACCTTC.